This T cell receptor (beta chain) appears in the sequencing data of a study of beta chain features in type 1 diabetes. Overall study: Comparable age, gender and cell yields were observed in patients relative to healthy donors. Examination covered approximately 100 million sorted cells spanning all samples. General study results and limits: Type 1 diabetes patients had moderately but significantly shorter TCRB CDR3s in all four CD4+ subsets.

The study reverse transcribed the entire isolated RNA, so it sequenced expressed TCRB transcripts. The repertoire was sequenced with immunoSEQ multiplex PCR; TCRdb's copy has only in-frame clones and lacks some. The sample includes some 150,000 clones, 10% seen only once; the top ten take approximately 1.3%. A remark on this clone: Its specificity is unknown.

Material: naive CD4+ T cells from blood. The sequence was obtained from a man between 18 and 29 years old in good health.

The CDR3 loop reads CASSSPGGGRNTEAFF. CDR3 DNA sequence: TGTGCCAGCAGCTCCCCCGGTGGCGGGAGGAACACTGAAGCTTTCTTT. The chain links TRBV7-8 to TRBJ1-1, with D unresolved. V gave up 4 bases and J gave up 1 base, with 16 bases separating them. This CDR3 region has 16 residues. From germline, CDR1 is SGHVS and CDR2 FQNEAQ.